This passage covers 26 T cell receptor beta chains from one sample sequenced in a study of T-cell memory formation after mild COVID-19. From the 5' RACE reads, TCRdb called clonotypes with MiXCR, one entry per CDR3 protein. Found here are hundreds of thousands of distinct CDR3 sequences, 15% to 19% of them singletons; the top ten hold 2.1%. Sequencing used PBMCs or a T cell subset sorted from them (not recorded which). These receptors were taken from an adult woman who had mild COVID-19 (a few samples of this study predate the infection). Cell type and time point are not known.

This chain connects TRBV7-2 to TRBJ2-1; unclear D gene. The germline gives CDR1 SGHTA, CDR2 FQGNSA. The CDR3 spans 12 residues. The V and J ends lost 1 base and 9 bases respectively, with 7 bases between them. Here the CDR3 DNA reads TGTGCCAGCAGCTTAGTAGATGTTGAGCAGTTCTTC. Its translation: CASSLVDVEQFF.

The rearrangement links TRBV24-1 to TRBJ2-1, with 11 bases that match TRBD2. This CDR3 has 17 amino acids. The J segment lost 2 bases and the V segment lost 5 bases, leaving 7 bases of the junction unmatched. The germline V gene has CDR1 KGHDR and CDR2 SFDVKD. The CDR3 DNA sequence: TGTGCCACCAGTGCGCTAGCGGGAGGAGGGGCCTACAATGAGCAGTTCTTC. Translated: CATSALAGGGAYNEQFF.

This clonotype appeared a few times. The chain has TRBV24-1 and TRBJ1-1; D is perhaps TRBD1 (5 bases). Germline V gives CDR1 KGHDR, CDR2 SFDVKD. With 7 bases removed from V and 0 bases from J, the gap between germline ends came to 11 bases. The CDR3 covers 14 residues. Here the CDR3 reads CATRAGLLNTEAFF. In DNA form, the CDR3 reads TGTGCCACCAGGGCGGGACTCCTGAACACTGAAGCTTTCTTT.

The chain carries TRBV10-3 and TRBJ1-2, with D perhaps matching TRBD1 (6 bases). The CDR3 consists of 15 residues. V was cut by 3 bases and J by 6 bases, with 17 bases left in between. CDR1 is ENHRY, CDR2 SYGVKD, per germline. The CDR3 here is CAISDLDRLVHGYTF. The CDR3 nucleotides are TGTGCCATCAGTGATCTTGACAGGTTGGTGCATGGCTACACCTTC.

This clonotype has a count of ten or more. This chain uses TRBV5-5 with TRBJ2-7, with 7 bases identical to TRBD1. Germline CDR1 SGHKS, CDR2 YYEKEE (reference sequence). V lost 0 bases and J lost 0; bases outside the gene matches: 3. The CDR3 consists of 15 residues. For the CDR3, the DNA is TGTGCCAGCAGCTTGGAAGACAGGGCCTCCTACGAGCAGTACTTC. Translation: CASSLEDRASYEQYF.

The chain links TRBV29-1 to TRBJ2-3, with D hard to call. Germline CDR1 is SQVTM and CDR2 is ANQGSEA. The CDR3 is 15 amino acids. V was pared by 2 bases and J by 6 bases, with 18 bases between. The CDR3 region has the DNA TGCAGCGTTGAAACCCGGCGTAATTTGAGGGATACGCAGTATTTT. Protein sequence: CSVETRRNLRDTQYF.

The V call is TRBV24-1, the J call TRBJ1-1; D is uncertain. CDR3 length: 13 amino acids. In germline, CDR1 is KGHDR, CDR2 SFDVKD. V was cut by 5 bases and J by 1 base, with 7 bases left in between. The DNA for the CDR3 is TGTGCCACCAGTGTCGAAGGGAACACTGAAGCTTTCTTT. It translates to CATSVEGNTEAFF.

The table lists this clonotype with a few counts. The chain carries TRBV4-1 and TRBJ2-3; 10 nucleotides agree with TRBD2. The V and J ends lost 0 bases and 1 base, in that order; junction bases with no gene match: 7. This CDR3 has 18 amino acids. Germline CDR1 and CDR2: MGHRA and YSYEKL. DNA of the CDR3: TGCGCCAGCAGCCAAGACGGGGTAGCGGGGGGTGGCACAGATACGCAGTATTTT. As protein: CASSQDGVAGGGTDTQYF.

This clonotype was recorded a few times. This chain uses TRBV20-1 with TRBJ2-2; no firm D call. This CDR3 has 13 amino acids. Germline values: CDR1 DFQATT, CDR2 SNEGSKA (reference sequence). Trimming left V 6 bases short and J 2 bases short, with 10 bases between. Here the CDR3 DNA reads TGCAGTGCCCCGACACTTAACACCGGGGAGCTGTTTTTT. This sequence encodes CSAPTLNTGELFF.

This clonotype was picked up a small number of times. V gene TRBV5-1 combines with J gene TRBJ1-2; a possible D gene is TRBD1 (6 bases). CDR3 length: 12 residues. CDR1 SGHRS and CDR2 YFSETQ come from the germline V gene. The V end lost 4 bases, the J end lost 7 bases, and 11 bases lay between the germline ends. The CDR3 loop reads CASSAQGGGYTF. The CDR3 DNA reads as TGCGCCAGCAGCGCACAGGGTGGTGGCTACACCTTC.

This clonotype was observed once. Because it lacks the conserved phenylalanine or tryptophan at the end, this CDR3 is likely a read error. The V call is TRBV29-1, the J call TRBJ1-2, with D tentatively TRBD1 (6 bases). Trimming left V 0 bases short and J 7 bases short, with 15 bases between. Germline V lookup: CDR1 SQVTM, CDR2 ANQGSEA. The CDR3 is 14 residues long. The CDR3 DNA follows: TGCAGCGTTGAAGAGGTCAGGGGAGGGGGTGGCTACACCTTA. Translating it yields CSVEEVRGGGGYTL.

About this clonotype: A much more abundant neighbour one base away suggests this may be a read error. This chain uses TRBV7-2 with TRBJ2-7, with 7 bases identical to TRBD2. The CDR3 sequence is 14 residues long. The germline CDR1 and CDR2 sequences are SGHTA and FQGNSA. After removal of 4 bases from V and 4 bases from J, the junction contained 7 bases not matched to a gene. The CDR3 loop is CASSSRAGLYEQYF. CDR3 DNA sequence: TGTGCCAGCAGCTCGCGAGCGGGGCTATACGAGCAGTACTTC.

In its sample, this clonotype was seen many times. One end of the junction does not line up with germline, which may come from a read error. The rearrangement uses TRBV7-8 and TRBJ2-7; either TRBD1 or TRBD2 may fit D (5 bases each). Germline V gene data show CDR1 as SGHVS and CDR2 as FQNEAQ. There are 15 residues in the CDR3. CDR3 sequence reads: CASSLAGTQSYEQYF. The CDR3 coding sequence is TGTGCCAGCAGTTTAGCCGGGACGCAGTCCTACGAGCAGTACTTC.

This clonotype was detected a few times. The V call is TRBV27, the J call TRBJ2-1; 8 bases align to TRBD2. V lost 8 bases and J lost 2; bases outside the gene matches: 5. CDR3 length: 14 residues. The germline gives CDR1 MNHEY, CDR2 SMNVEV (reference sequence). The CDR3 reads CASWRTSPYNEQFF. In DNA, the CDR3 is TGTGCCAGCTGGCGGACTAGCCCCTACAATGAGCAGTTCTTC.

The genes are TRBV7-9 and TRBJ2-2; 10 bases fit TRBD2. Looked up from germline, CDR1 is SEHNR and CDR2 is FQNEAQ (reference sequence). This CDR3 contains 18 residues. V lost 1 base, J lost 3 bases, and 8 bases stayed unmatched. The CDR3 spells CASSLEGRLAGYTGELFF. The CDR3 nucleotides are TGTGCCAGCAGCTTAGAGGGGAGACTAGCGGGTTACACCGGGGAGCTGTTTTTT.

This chain connects TRBV3-1 to TRBJ1-1; a weak D match, TRBD1 (5 bases). From germline, CDR1 is LGHDT and CDR2 YNNKEL (reference sequence). The V end lost 4 bases, the J end lost 4 bases, and 10 bases lay between the germline ends. CDR3 length: 13 amino acids. CDR3 nucleotide sequence: TGTGCCAGCAGCCTACCGGGGACCACTGAAGCTTTCTTT. Encoded protein: CASSLPGTTEAFF.

This sequence joins TRBV5-4 and TRBJ2-1, with D maybe TRBD2 (7 bases). The germline CDR1 and CDR2 sequences are SGHNT and YYREEE (reference sequence). CDR3 size: 17 residues. Trimming left V 4 bases short and J 4 bases short, with 21 bases between. The CDR3 spells CASSGRGTPGDYNEQFF. Written as DNA, the CDR3 is TGTGCCAGCAGCGGGAGGGGGACTCCGGGTGATTACAATGAGCAGTTCTTC.

This clonotype was seen just once. The V and J genes are TRBV3-1 and TRBJ1-1; a possible D gene is TRBD1 (6 bases). This CDR3 spans 13 amino acids. Germline V gives CDR1 LGHDT, CDR2 YNNKEL (reference sequence). The ends were cut back, 4 bases at V and 7 bases at J, with 13 bases in the middle. This CDR3 reads CASSPQGSGEAFF. The CDR3 DNA reads TGTGCCAGCAGCCCACAGGGTTCTGGTGAAGCTTTCTTT.

This clonotype was observed a handful of times. The rearrangement uses TRBV5-4 and TRBJ2-3, with a weak D call TRBD2 (5 bases). V lost 1 base, J lost 4 bases, and 16 bases lay in between. The CDR3 has 16 residues. Germline-derived CDR1 and CDR2 are SGHNT and YYREEE (reference sequence). The CDR3 spells CASSLSPSRVADTQYF. In DNA, the CDR3 is TGTGCCAGCAGCTTGAGTCCCTCGCGGGTTGCAGATACGCAGTATTTT.

This clonotype was detected only a few times. The rearrangement uses TRBV6-5 and TRBJ2-3; no clear D gene. With 5 bases removed from V and 1 base from J, the gap between germline ends came to 13 bases. The CDR3 contains 15 residues. CDR1 and CDR2 (germline): MNHEY, SVGAGI. The CDR3 region has the DNA TGTGCCAGCAGTGGGGTTAGCCAGGGCACAGATACGCAGTATTTT. Translation: CASSGVSQGTDTQYF.

The sample holds a few counts of this clonotype. The V and J genes are TRBV12-3 or TRBV12-4 and TRBJ2-1; 11 bases are shared with TRBD1. Trimming at V came to 5 bases and at J to 0 bases, leaving 3 bases not matched to a gene. The CDR3 contains 16 residues. DNA for the CDR3: TGTGCCAGCAGTCCGGGACAGGGGGGCTCCTACAATGAGCAGTTCTTC. Translation gives CASSPGQGGSYNEQFF.

CDR3 region: CASSLSGYGEKLFF. The CDR3 DNA is TGTGCCAGCAGTTTATCAGGGTACGGTGAAAAACTGTTTTTT. The rearrangement joins TRBV12-3 or TRBV12-4 to TRBJ1-4; possible D gene TRBD1, 5 bases. Trimming cost V 2 bases and J 7 bases, with 11 bases left between them. CDR3 length: 14 amino acids.

V is TRBV12-3 or TRBV12-4 and J is TRBJ1-2; TRBD1 matches at 9 bases. V was clipped by 3 bases and J by 8 bases; unmatched bases: 13. This CDR3 is built from 16 residues. The CDR3 region has the DNA TGTGCCAGCAGTTTGCTGGGACAGGGATTTTTCTACGGCTACACCTTC. Residues: CASSLLGQGFFYGYTF.

This clonotype was seen at least ten times. The gene calls are TRBV24-1 and TRBJ2-3; no firm D call. Trimming took off 6 bases at V and 2 bases at J, with 2 bases between the two ends. Germline V gene data show CDR1 as KGHDR and CDR2 as SFDVKD. This CDR3 comprises 11 residues. CDR3 DNA sequence: TGTGCCACCAGTACCACAGATACGCAGTATTTT. Translated: CATSTTDTQYF.

This rearrangement joins TRBV29-1 to TRBJ1-4; D possibly corresponds to TRBD1 (5 bases). V was trimmed by 0 bases and J by 7 bases, leaving 12 bases between them. CDR1 and CDR2 (germline): SQVTM, ANQGSEA. The CDR3 has 14 residues. CDR3 residues: CSVEEGGKAEKLFF. The CDR3 nucleotides read TGCAGCGTTGAAGAGGGGGGTAAAGCTGAAAAACTGTTTTTT.

This clonotype was detected ten times or more. The gene calls are TRBV24-1 and TRBJ2-7; 8 bases agree with TRBD1. Per germline, CDR1 KGHDR and CDR2 SFDVKD. V lost 7 bases, J lost 2 bases, and 12 bases stayed unmatched. The CDR3 spans 16 residues. CDR3 loop: CATRSWDRNTTYEQYF. The CDR3 DNA reads TGTGCCACCAGATCCTGGGACAGGAATACAACCTACGAGCAGTACTTC.